This T cell receptor (beta chain) was sequenced for a study of blood T cell repertoires in COVID-19. Overall study context: Donors in the United States, Italy and Spain gave samples during acute or convalescent COVID-19. PBMCs, B-cell-depleted T cells, or T cells were the source of the cDNA or gDNA that made up the material.

This clone was found once. Only in-frame clones appear in the TCRdb table, and some are missing; sequencing was by immunoSEQ multiplex PCR. The repertoire holds some 120,000 clones, with over 85% as singletons. The CDR3 has 14 amino acids. From germline, CDR1 is KGHSY and CDR2 FQNENV. J was trimmed by 4 bases and V by 2 bases; bases with no gene match: 2. The sequence was obtained from a man over 45 with active COVID-19. Sequencing was performed on peripheral blood. This chain joins TRBV16 and TRBJ1-2, with TRBD1 matching over 9 bases. The CDR3 coding sequence is TGTGCCAGCAGCCAAAAGACAGGGGGCTATGGCTACACCTTC. It translates to CASSQKTGGYGYTF.